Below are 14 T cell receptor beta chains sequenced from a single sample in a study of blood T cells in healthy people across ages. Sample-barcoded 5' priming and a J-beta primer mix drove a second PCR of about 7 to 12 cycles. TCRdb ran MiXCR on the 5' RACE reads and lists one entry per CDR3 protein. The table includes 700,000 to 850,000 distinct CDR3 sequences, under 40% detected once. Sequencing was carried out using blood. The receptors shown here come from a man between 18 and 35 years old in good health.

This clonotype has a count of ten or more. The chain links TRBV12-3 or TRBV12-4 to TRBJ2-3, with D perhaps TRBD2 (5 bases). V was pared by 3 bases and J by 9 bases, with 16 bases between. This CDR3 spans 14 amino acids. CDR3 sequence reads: CASSFSSGKYTQYF. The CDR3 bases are TGTGCCAGCAGTTTTAGTTCGGGGAAGTACACGCAGTATTTT.

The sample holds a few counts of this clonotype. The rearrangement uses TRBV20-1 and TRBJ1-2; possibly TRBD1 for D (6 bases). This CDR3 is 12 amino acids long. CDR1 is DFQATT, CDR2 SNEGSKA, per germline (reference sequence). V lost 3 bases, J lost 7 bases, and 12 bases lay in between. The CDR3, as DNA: TGCAGTGCTAGGGCAGACAGGCTTGGCTACACCTTC. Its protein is CSARADRLGYTF.

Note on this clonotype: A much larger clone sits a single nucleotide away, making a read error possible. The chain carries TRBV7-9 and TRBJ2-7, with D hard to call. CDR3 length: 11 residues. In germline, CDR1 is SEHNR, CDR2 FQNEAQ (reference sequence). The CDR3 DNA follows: TGTTCCAGCAGCCGAACCTACGAGCAGTACTTC. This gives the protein CSSSRTYEQYF. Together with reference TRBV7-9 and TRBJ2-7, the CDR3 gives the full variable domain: DTGVSQNPRHKITKRGQNVTFRCDPISEHNRLYWYRQTLGQGPEFLTYFQNEAQLEKSRLLSDRFSAERPKGSFSTLEIQRTEQGDSAMYLCSSSRTYEQYFGPGTRLTVT.

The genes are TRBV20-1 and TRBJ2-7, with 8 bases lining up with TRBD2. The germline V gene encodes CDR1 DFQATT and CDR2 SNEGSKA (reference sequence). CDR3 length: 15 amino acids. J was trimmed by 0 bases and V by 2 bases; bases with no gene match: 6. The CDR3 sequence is CSARRSGGPSYEQYF. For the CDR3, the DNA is TGCAGTGCTAGAAGGTCGGGGGGGCCCTCCTACGAGCAGTACTTC.

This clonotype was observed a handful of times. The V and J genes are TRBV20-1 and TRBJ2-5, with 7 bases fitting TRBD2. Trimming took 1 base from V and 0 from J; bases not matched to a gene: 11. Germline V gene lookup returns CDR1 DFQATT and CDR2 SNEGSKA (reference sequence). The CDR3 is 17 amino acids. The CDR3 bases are TGCAGTGCTAGAGCTCCCGGCGAGCGGGGTTACCAAGAGACCCAGTACTTC. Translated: CSARAPGERGYQETQYF.

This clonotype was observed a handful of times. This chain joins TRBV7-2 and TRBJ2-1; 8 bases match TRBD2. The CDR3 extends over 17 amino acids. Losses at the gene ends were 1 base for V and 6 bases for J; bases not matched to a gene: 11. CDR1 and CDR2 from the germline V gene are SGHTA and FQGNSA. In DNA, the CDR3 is TGTGCCAGCAGCTTAGTACGGAACGGGGGGGCATTCAATGAGCAGTTCTTC. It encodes CASSLVRNGGAFNEQFF.

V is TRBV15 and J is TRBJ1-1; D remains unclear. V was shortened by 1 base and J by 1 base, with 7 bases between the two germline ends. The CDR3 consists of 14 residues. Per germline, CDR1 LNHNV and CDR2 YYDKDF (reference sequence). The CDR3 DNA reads TGTGCCACCAGCAGAGGCCTACAGAACACTGAAGCTTTCTTT. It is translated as CATSRGLQNTEAFF.

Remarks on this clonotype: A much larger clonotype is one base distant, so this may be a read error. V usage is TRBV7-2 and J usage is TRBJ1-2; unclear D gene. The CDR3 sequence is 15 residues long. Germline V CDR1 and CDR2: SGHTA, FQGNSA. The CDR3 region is CAGSSSSRGRNGYTF. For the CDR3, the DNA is TGTGCCGGCAGCTCCTCCTCACGAGGGAGGAATGGCTACACCTTC. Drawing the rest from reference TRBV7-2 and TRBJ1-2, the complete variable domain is GAGVSQSPSNKVTEKGKDVELRCDPISGHTALYWYRQSLGQGLEFLIYFQGNSAPDKSGLPSDRFSAERTGGSVSTLTIQRTQQEDSAVYLCAGSSSSRGRNGYTFGSGTRLTVV.

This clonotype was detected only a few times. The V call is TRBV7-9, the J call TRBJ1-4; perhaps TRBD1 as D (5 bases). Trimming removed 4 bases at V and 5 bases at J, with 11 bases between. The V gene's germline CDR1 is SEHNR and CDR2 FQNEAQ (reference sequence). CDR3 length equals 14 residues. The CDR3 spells CASSSWDGNEKLFF. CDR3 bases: TGTGCCAGCAGCTCTTGGGACGGCAATGAAAAACTGTTTTTT.

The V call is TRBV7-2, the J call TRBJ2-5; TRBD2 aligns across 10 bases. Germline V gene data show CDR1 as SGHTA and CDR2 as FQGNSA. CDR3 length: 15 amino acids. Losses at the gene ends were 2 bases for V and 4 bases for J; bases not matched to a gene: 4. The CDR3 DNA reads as TGTGCCAGCAGCTTAACAGCGGGGGGGCGAGAGACCCAGTACTTC. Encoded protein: CASSLTAGGRETQYF.

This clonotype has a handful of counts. For the CDR3, the DNA is TGTGCCAGCAGCCGAACAGGGGCCAGCAATCAGCCCCAGCATTTT. This translates into CASSRTGASNQPQHF. J is TRBJ1-5 and V is TRBV7-9; TRBD1 agrees at 7 bases. In germline, CDR1 is SEHNR, CDR2 FQNEAQ (reference sequence). The CDR3 length is 15 residues. The J segment lost 1 base and the V segment lost 5 bases, leaving 5 bases of the junction unmatched.

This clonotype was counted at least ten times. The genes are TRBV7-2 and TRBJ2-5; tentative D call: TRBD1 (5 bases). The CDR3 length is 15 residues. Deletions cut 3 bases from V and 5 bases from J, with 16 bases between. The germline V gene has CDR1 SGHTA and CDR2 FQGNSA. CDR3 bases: TGTGCCAGCAGCTTGGCGGCTCAGGGATGGGAGACCCAGTACTTC. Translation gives CASSLAAQGWETQYF.

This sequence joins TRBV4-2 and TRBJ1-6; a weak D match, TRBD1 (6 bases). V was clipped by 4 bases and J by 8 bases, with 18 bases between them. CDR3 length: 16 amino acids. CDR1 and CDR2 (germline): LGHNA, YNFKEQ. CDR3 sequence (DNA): TGTGCCAGCAGCCCCCTAGGGGGGACTGGACATTCACCCCTCCACTTT. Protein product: CASSPLGGTGHSPLHF.

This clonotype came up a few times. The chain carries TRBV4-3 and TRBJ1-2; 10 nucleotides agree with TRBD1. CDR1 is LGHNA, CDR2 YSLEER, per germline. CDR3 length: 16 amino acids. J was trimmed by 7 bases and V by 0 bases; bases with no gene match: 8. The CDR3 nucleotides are TGCGCCAGCAGCCAAGAAGGGGACAGGGGCCTAAGTGGCTACACCTTC. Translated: CASSQEGDRGLSGYTF.